The 20 T cell receptor beta chains given below trace back to one sample, sequenced in a study of identical twins. TCRdb itself ran the 5' RACE reads through MiXCR, one entry per CDR3 protein. The repertoire consists of about 900,000 distinct CDR3 sequences, with around 12% occurring once and the leading ten covering 1.5% to 2%. These data were also filed under a second study, of yellow fever vaccine responses in identical twins.

Source material: PBMCs. The receptors were gathered from a woman younger than 30 in good health.

This clonotype appeared a few times. The chain is built from TRBV7-9 and TRBJ2-3; 8 nucleotides align to TRBD1. The CDR3 is 16 residues long. The V and J ends lost 8 bases and 0 bases, in that order; junction bases with no gene match: 10. Looked up from germline, CDR1 is SEHNR and CDR2 is FQNEAQ (reference sequence). The CDR3 sequence is CASLPTGQASTDTQYF. In nucleotides, the CDR3 is TGTGCCAGCTTACCCACGGGACAGGCGAGCACAGATACGCAGTATTTT.

This clonotype was recorded at least ten times. V gene TRBV11-2 combines with J gene TRBJ2-7, with D hard to call. The length of the CDR3 is 13 residues. CDR1 and CDR2 from the germline V gene are SGHAT and FQNNGV. The CDR3 DNA reads as TGCGCCAGCAGCTTGGGTGGATCCTACGAGCAGTACGTC. This codes for CASSLGGSYEQYV.

This clonotype was counted only a few times. The chain links TRBV29-1 to TRBJ2-7, with D possibly being TRBD2 (5 bases). Per the germline V gene, CDR1 is SQVTM and CDR2 is ANQGSEA. The CDR3 runs 14 residues. The V end lost 7 bases, the J end lost 0 bases, and 16 bases lay between the germline ends. The CDR3 DNA follows: TGCAGCGCCGTGGGCGGGTCCCTCTCCTACGAGCAGTACTTC. Encoded protein: CSAVGGSLSYEQYF.

This clonotype came up many times. The J gene is TRBJ2-2, the V gene TRBV7-9; D gene ambiguous. The CDR3 totals 13 residues. The germline V gene has CDR1 SEHNR and CDR2 FQNEAQ (reference sequence). With 7 bases removed from V and 3 bases from J, the gap between germline ends came to 9 bases. The CDR3 coding sequence is TGTGCCAGCACCGTAACTGACACCGGGGAGCTGTTTTTT. This codes for CASTVTDTGELFF.

V usage is TRBV28 and J usage is TRBJ1-5; D may be TRBD1 (5 bases). This CDR3 contains 16 residues. Trimming stripped 5 bases from V and 0 bases from J, with 14 bases between. Germline values: CDR1 MDHEN, CDR2 SYDVKM. The CDR3 reads CASSTPWGVSNQPQHF. For the CDR3, the DNA is TGTGCCAGCAGTACCCCGTGGGGGGTTAGCAATCAGCCCCAGCATTTT.

The chain combines TRBV29-1 with TRBJ2-5, with 13 bases matching TRBD2. After removal of 7 bases from V and 5 bases from J, the junction contained 7 bases not matched to a gene. Germline V gene sequence: CDR1 SQVTM, CDR2 ANQGSEA. This CDR3 has 14 amino acids. CDR3 sequence (DNA): TGCAGCGCGGGCATGGGACTAGCGGGGGAGACCCAGTACTTC. Residues: CSAGMGLAGETQYF.

The chain uses TRBV12-3 or TRBV12-4 and TRBJ2-7; a weak D match, TRBD2 (6 bases). V was shortened by 1 base and J by 4 bases, with 14 bases between the two germline ends. The CDR3 is made up of 15 amino acids. CDR3 in DNA: TGTGCCAGCAGTTTAGGGAGGGCCAAGGTTTACGAGCAGTACTTC. This codes for CASSLGRAKVYEQYF.

This clonotype was counted between two and nine times. The V call is TRBV18, the J call TRBJ2-3; D uncertain. Per the germline V gene, CDR1 is KGHSH and CDR2 is LQKENI. CDR3 size: 15 residues. V shed 4 bases and J shed 3 bases, with 14 bases lying between them. This CDR3 reads CASSLTTGRTDTQYF. DNA of the CDR3: TGTGCCAGCTCACTCACCACCGGGCGGACAGATACGCAGTATTTT.

This chain joins TRBV15 and TRBJ1-6; D is ambiguous. From germline, CDR1 is LNHNV and CDR2 YYDKDF (reference sequence). This CDR3 has 14 amino acids. V was clipped by 3 bases and J by 7 bases, with 10 bases between them. The CDR3 protein is CATSSRATNSPLHF. Here the CDR3 DNA reads TGTGCCACCAGCAGCCGGGCGACCAATTCACCCCTCCACTTT.

This rearrangement joins TRBV11-2 to TRBJ2-2; TRBD2 might be the D (6 bases). This CDR3 contains 15 residues. V was pared by 5 bases and J by 2 bases, with 12 bases between. Germline V gene sequence: CDR1 SGHAT, CDR2 FQNNGV. The CDR3 DNA sequence: TGTGCCAGCAGCATCGGGACTTACAACACCGGGGAGCTGTTTTTT. This sequence encodes CASSIGTYNTGELFF.

This clonotype was found a few times. CDR3 sequence reads: CASSLLAIDTQYF. CDR3 in DNA: TGTGCCAGCAGTTTACTAGCGATAGATACGCAGTATTTT. V gene TRBV12-3 or TRBV12-4 combines with J gene TRBJ2-3; perhaps TRBD2 as D (6 bases). The CDR3 is made up of 13 amino acids. V shed 2 bases and J shed 5 bases, with 8 bases lying between them.

This clonotype was recorded a few times. CDR3 region: CASSLAGGAYEQYV. The DNA of the CDR3 is TGTGCCAGCAGCTTAGCAGGAGGGGCTTACGAGCAGTACGTC. J is TRBJ2-7 and V is TRBV7-2; D might be TRBD2 (6 bases). Deletions cut 0 bases from V and 4 bases from J, with 10 bases between. The CDR3 spans 14 residues. The germline gives CDR1 SGHTA, CDR2 FQGNSA.

This clonotype has more than one count but fewer than ten. J is TRBJ2-2 and V is TRBV25-1; D may be TRBD1 (6 bases). Germline loops: CDR1 MGHDK, CDR2 SYGVNS. Trimming left V 4 bases short and J 5 bases short, with 11 bases between. CDR3 length: 14 amino acids. The CDR3 region has the DNA TGTGCCAGCAGTGCGAGACAGGTTACCGGGGAGCTGTTTTTT. It is translated as CASSARQVTGELFF. The full variable domain, rest sourced from reference TRBV25-1 and TRBJ2-2, is EADIYQTPRYLVIGTGKKITLECSQTMGHDKMYWYQQDPGMELHLIHYSYGVNSTEKGDLSSESTVSRIRTEHFPLTLESARPSHTSQYLCASSARQVTGELFFGEGSRLTVL.

This clonotype occurred a few times. J is TRBJ1-1 and V is TRBV4-1; 7 bases fit TRBD1. V trimming: 8 bases; J trimming: 3 bases; junction bases outside the gene matches: 3. Germline CDR1 MGHRA, CDR2 YSYEKL. The CDR3 has 12 amino acids. As DNA, the CDR3 is TGCGCCAGCGCCGGGACAGACACTGAAGCTTTCTTT. As protein: CASAGTDTEAFF.

This clonotype was counted many times. The genes are TRBV20-1 and TRBJ1-2; D possibly corresponds to TRBD1 (5 bases). This CDR3 is built from 13 residues. Trimming removed 3 bases from V and 1 base from J, with 9 bases in between. CDR1 DFQATT and CDR2 SNEGSKA come from the germline V gene (reference sequence). This CDR3 reads CSARDTNNYGYTF. The CDR3 DNA reads TGCAGTGCTAGGGACACGAATAACTATGGCTACACCTTC.

The genes are TRBV11-1 and TRBJ2-3; 8 positions agree with TRBD2. V dropped 4 bases and J dropped 0; count of bases not matched to a gene: 15. The germline CDR1 and CDR2 sequences are SGHAT and FQDESV (reference sequence). This CDR3 has 19 amino acids. CDR3 in amino acids: CASSSPETSELTSTDTQYF. CDR3 DNA sequence: TGTGCCAGCAGCTCCCCCGAGACTAGCGAACTAACTAGCACAGATACGCAGTATTTT. Drawing the rest from reference TRBV11-1 and TRBJ2-3, the complete variable domain is EAEVAQSPRYKITEKSQAVAFWCDPISGHATLYWYRQILGQGPELLVQFQDESVVDDSQLPKDRFSAERLKGVDSTLKIQPAELGDSAMYLCASSSPETSELTSTDTQYFGPGTRLTVL.

V usage is TRBV2 and J usage is TRBJ2-1; 7 nucleotides align to TRBD1. The germline V gene has CDR1 SNHLY and CDR2 FYNNEI. Trimming cost V 4 bases and J 0 bases; bases outside gene matches: 3. There are 15 residues in the CDR3. The CDR3 reads CASSVRDSSYNEQFF. The CDR3 nucleotides are TGTGCCAGCAGTGTCCGGGACAGCTCCTACAATGAGCAGTTCTTC. Drawing the rest from reference TRBV2 and TRBJ2-1, the complete variable domain is EPEVTQTPSHQVTQMGQEVILRCVPISNHLYFYWYRQILGQKVEFLVSFYNNEISEKSEIFDDQFSVERPDGSNFTLKIRSTKLEDSAMYFCASSVRDSSYNEQFFGPGTRLTVL.

V usage is TRBV7-9 and J usage is TRBJ2-5, with D possibly matching TRBD2 (5 bases). Trimming left V 5 bases short and J 4 bases short, with 14 bases between. The CDR3 sequence is 14 residues long. Germline assignment: CDR1 SEHNR and CDR2 FQNEAQ (reference sequence). The CDR3 reads CASSPTFGGETQYF. The CDR3 DNA reads as TGTGCCAGCAGCCCCACCTTCGGAGGAGAGACCCAGTACTTC. Filled out from reference TRBV7-9 and TRBJ2-5, the complete variable domain reads DTGVSQNPRHKITKRGQNVTFRCDPISEHNRLYWYRQTLGQGPEFLTYFQNEAQLEKSRLLSDRFSAERPKGSFSTLEIQRTEQGDSAMYLCASSPTFGGETQYFGPGTRLLVL.

This clonotype has a count of ten or more. The V gene is TRBV20-1, the J gene TRBJ2-1; 8 nucleotides line up with TRBD2. Germline CDR1 and CDR2: DFQATT and SNEGSKA (reference sequence). The V and J ends lost 2 bases and 2 bases, in that order; junction bases with no gene match: 8. CDR3 length: 16 amino acids. The DNA of the CDR3 is TGCAGTGCTAGACAGACCGGGACTAGGACCTACAATGAGCAGTTCTTC. Translated, it gives CSARQTGTRTYNEQFF.

This clonotype appeared many times. V usage is TRBV29-1 and J usage is TRBJ2-1; D call uncertain. Germline V lookup: CDR1 SQVTM, CDR2 ANQGSEA. Trimming took 1 base from V and 5 from J, leaving 12 bases between them. The CDR3 spans 14 residues. In DNA, the CDR3 is TGCAGCGTTGAAGCTGGGTATTTCCACAATGAGCAGTTCTTC. Amino acid sequence: CSVEAGYFHNEQFF.